This T cell receptor beta chain stems from a study of blood T cell repertoires in COVID-19. Across the whole study: From the United States, Italy and Spain came samples of acute and convalescent COVID-19. Sources were T cells, B-cell-depleted T cells, or PBMCs; the material itself was cDNA or gDNA.

One Seattle source followed patients from active infection through their disease course. The CDR3 sequence is 13 residues long. V was trimmed by 6 bases and J by 4 bases, leaving 12 bases between them. How the authors handled the data: Reference gene primer amplification gave nucleated cell count estimates. Generated by immunoSEQ multiplex PCR, the TCRdb table keeps only in-frame clones and is missing some. The V and J calls and clone size are taken from that table; D and trimming were inferred from the DNA. The profile shows 200,000 to 250,000 clones, approximately 81% of them singletons. The specimen was peripheral blood. The TCR sequence derives from an elderly woman with COVID-19, enrolled during active disease. The rearrangement joins TRBV12-3 or TRBV12-4 to TRBJ1-2, with D hard to call. CDR3 DNA sequence: TGTGCCAGCAGGTCTCGGGAGGGCTATGGCTACACCTTC. Its protein product is CASRSREGYGYTF.